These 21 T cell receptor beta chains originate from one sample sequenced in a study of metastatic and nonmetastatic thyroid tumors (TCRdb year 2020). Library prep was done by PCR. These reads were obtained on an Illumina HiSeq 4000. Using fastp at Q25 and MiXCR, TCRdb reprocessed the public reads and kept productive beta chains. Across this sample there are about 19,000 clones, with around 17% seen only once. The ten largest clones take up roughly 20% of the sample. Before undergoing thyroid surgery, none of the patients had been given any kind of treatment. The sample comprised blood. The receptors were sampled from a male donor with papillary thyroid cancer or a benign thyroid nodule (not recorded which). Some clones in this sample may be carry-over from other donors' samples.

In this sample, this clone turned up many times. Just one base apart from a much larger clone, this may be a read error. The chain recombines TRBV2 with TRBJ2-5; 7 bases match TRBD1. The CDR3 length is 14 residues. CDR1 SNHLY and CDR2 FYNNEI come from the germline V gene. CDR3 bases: TGTGCCAGCAGTGACGACAGGGACCAAGAGACCCAGTGCTTC. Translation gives CASSDDRDQETQCF.

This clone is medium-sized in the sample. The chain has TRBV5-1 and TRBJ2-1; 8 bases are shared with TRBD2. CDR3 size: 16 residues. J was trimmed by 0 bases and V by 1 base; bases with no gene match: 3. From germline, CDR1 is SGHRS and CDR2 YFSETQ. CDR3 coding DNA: TGCGCCAGCAGCTTGTTAGCGGGAAGCTCCTACAATGAGCAGTTCTTC. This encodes CASSLLAGSSYNEQFF. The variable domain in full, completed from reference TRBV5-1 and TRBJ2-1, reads KAGVTQTPRYLIKTRGQQVTLSCSPISGHRSVSWYQQTPGQGLQFLFEYFSETQRNKGNFPGRFSGRQFSNSRSEMNVSTLELGDSALYLCASSLLAGSSYNEQFFGPGTRLTVL.

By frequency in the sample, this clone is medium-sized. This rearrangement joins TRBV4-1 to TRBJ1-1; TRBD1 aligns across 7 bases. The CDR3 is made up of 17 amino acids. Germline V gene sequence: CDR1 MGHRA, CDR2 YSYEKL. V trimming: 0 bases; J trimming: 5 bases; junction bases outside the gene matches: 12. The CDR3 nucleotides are TGCGCCAGCAGCCAAGATGGGCAGGGGGGTTTTTTGACTGAAGCTTTCTTT. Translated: CASSQDGQGGFLTEAFF.

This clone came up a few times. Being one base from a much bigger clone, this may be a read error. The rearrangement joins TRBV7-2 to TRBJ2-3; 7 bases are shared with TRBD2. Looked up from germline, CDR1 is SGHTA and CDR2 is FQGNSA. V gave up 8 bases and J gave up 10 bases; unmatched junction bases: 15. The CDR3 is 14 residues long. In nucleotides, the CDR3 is TGTGCCAGCCAGCGGGAAGCCCTAGAGGGAGCGCAGTATTTT. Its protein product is CASQREALEGAQYF.

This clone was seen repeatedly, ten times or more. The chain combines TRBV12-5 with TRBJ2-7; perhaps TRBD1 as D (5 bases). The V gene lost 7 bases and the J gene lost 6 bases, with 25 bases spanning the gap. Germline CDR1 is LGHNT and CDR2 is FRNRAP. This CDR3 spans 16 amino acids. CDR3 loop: CASADSKQELTSEQYF. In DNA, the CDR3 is TGTGCTAGTGCTGACAGCAAACAGGAATTGACCAGCGAGCAGTACTTC. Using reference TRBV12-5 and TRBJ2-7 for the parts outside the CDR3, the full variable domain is DARVTQTPRHKVTEMGQEVTMRCQPILGHNTVFWYRQTMMQGLELLAYFRNRAPLDDSGMPKDRFSAEMPDATLATLKIQPSEPRDSAVYFCASADSKQELTSEQYFGPGTRLTVT.

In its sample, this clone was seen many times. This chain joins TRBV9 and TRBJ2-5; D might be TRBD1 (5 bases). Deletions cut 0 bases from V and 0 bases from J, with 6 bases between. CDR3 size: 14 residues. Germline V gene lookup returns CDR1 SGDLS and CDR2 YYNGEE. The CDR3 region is CASSVGTNQETQYF. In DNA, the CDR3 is TGTGCCAGCAGCGTAGGGACAAACCAAGAGACCCAGTACTTC.

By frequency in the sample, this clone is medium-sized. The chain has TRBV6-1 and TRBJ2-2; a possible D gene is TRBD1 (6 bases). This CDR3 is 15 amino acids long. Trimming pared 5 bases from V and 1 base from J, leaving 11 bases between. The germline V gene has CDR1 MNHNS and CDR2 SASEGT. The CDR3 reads CASSRGQWNTGELFF. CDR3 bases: TGTGCCAGCAGTCGGGGACAATGGAACACCGGGGAGCTGTTTTTT.

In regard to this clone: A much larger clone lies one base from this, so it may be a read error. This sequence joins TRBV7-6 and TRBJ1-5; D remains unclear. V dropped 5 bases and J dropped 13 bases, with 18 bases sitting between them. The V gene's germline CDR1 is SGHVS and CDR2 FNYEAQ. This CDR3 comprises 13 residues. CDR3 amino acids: CASSNGPEASQHF. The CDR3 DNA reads TGTGCCAGCAGCAATGGACCCGAGGCTTCGCAGCATTTT.

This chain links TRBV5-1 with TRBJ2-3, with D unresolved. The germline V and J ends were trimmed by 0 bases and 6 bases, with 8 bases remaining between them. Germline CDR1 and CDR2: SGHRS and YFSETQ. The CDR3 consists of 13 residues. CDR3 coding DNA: TGCGCCAGCAGCTTGGACAGAAAGGATACGCAGTATTTT. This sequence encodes CASSLDRKDTQYF.

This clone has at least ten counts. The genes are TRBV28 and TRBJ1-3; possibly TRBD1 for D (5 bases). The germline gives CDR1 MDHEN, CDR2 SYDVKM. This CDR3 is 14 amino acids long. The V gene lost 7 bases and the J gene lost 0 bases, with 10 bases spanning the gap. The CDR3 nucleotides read TGTGCCAGCACAGGCGGGGGCTCTGGAAACACCATATATTTT. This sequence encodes CASTGGGSGNTIYF.

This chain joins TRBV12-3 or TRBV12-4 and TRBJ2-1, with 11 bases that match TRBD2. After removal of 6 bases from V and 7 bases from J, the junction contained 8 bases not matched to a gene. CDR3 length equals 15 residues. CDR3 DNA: TGTGCCAGCAGCGGGACTAGCGGAGTGGGGAATGAGCAGTTCTTC. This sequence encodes CASSGTSGVGNEQFF.

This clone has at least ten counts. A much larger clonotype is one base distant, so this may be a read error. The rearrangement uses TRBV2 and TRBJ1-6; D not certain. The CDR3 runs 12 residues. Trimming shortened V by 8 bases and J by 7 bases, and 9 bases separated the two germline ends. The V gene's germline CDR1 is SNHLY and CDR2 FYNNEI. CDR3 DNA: TGTGCCAGCGAACAGCGGAATTCACCCCTCCACTTT. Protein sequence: CASEQRNSPLHF.

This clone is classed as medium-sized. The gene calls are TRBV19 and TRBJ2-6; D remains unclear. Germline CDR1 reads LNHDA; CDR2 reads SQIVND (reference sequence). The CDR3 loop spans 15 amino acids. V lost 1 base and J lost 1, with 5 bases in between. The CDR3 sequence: CASSIVTSGANVLTF. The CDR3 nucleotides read TGTGCCAGTAGTATAGTAACTTCTGGGGCCAACGTCCTGACTTTC.

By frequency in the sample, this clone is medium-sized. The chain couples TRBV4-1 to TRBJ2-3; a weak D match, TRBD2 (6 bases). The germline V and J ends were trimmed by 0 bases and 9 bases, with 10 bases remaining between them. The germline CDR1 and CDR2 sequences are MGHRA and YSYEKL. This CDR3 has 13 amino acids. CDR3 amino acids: CASSQEGGETQYF. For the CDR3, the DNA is TGCGCCAGCAGCCAAGAGGGAGGAGAAACGCAGTATTTT.

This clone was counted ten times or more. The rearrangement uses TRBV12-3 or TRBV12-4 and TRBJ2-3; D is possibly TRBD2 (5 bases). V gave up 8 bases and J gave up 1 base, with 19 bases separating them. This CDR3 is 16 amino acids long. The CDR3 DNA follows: TGTGCCAGCGACCTTGGTGGGAGCGGAGGCACAGATACGCAGTATTTT. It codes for CASDLGGSGGTDTQYF.

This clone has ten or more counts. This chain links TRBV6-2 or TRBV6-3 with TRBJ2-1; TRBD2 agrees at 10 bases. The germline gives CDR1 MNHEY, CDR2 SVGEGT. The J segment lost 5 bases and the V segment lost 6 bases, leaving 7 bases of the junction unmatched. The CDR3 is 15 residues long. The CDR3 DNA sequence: TGTGCCAGCAGAGTCAGCGGGAGGGCCAACAATGAGCAGTTCTTC. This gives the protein CASRVSGRANNEQFF.

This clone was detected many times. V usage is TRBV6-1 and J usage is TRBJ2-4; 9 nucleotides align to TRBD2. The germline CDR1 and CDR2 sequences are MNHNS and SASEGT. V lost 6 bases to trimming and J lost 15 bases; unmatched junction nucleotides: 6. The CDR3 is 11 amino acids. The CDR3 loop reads CASRAGGPRYF. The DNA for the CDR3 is TGTGCCAGCAGGGCGGGAGGGCCAAGGTACTTC.

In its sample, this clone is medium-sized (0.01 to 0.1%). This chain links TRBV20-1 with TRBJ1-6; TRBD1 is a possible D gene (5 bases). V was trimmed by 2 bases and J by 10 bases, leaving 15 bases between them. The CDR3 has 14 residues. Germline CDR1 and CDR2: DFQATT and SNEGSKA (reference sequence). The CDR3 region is CSARIGVIESPLHF. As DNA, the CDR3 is TGCAGTGCTAGAATAGGGGTTATTGAGTCACCCCTCCACTTT.

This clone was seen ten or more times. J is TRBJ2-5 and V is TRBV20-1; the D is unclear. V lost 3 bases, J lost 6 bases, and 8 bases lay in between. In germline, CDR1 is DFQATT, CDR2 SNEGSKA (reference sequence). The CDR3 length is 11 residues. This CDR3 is CSASDEKTQYF. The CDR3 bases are TGCAGTGCTAGTGACGAGAAGACCCAGTACTTC.

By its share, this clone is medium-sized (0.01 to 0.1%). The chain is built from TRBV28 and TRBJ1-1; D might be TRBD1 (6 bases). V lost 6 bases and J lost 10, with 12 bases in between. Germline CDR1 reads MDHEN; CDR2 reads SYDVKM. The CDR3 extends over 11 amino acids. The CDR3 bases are TGTGCCAGCAGCGTAGGGGGTGGAGCTTTCTTT. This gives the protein CASSVGGGAFF.

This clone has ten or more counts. The CDR3 loop is CASSLSTGSYNEQFF. In DNA form, the CDR3 reads TGTGCCAGCAGCCTGTCGACTGGGTCCTACAATGAGCAGTTCTTC. The rearrangement links TRBV7-9 to TRBJ2-1; no clear D. V was clipped by 5 bases and J by 1 base, with 12 bases between them. This CDR3 has 15 amino acids. CDR1 SEHNR and CDR2 FQNEAQ come from the germline V gene (reference sequence).